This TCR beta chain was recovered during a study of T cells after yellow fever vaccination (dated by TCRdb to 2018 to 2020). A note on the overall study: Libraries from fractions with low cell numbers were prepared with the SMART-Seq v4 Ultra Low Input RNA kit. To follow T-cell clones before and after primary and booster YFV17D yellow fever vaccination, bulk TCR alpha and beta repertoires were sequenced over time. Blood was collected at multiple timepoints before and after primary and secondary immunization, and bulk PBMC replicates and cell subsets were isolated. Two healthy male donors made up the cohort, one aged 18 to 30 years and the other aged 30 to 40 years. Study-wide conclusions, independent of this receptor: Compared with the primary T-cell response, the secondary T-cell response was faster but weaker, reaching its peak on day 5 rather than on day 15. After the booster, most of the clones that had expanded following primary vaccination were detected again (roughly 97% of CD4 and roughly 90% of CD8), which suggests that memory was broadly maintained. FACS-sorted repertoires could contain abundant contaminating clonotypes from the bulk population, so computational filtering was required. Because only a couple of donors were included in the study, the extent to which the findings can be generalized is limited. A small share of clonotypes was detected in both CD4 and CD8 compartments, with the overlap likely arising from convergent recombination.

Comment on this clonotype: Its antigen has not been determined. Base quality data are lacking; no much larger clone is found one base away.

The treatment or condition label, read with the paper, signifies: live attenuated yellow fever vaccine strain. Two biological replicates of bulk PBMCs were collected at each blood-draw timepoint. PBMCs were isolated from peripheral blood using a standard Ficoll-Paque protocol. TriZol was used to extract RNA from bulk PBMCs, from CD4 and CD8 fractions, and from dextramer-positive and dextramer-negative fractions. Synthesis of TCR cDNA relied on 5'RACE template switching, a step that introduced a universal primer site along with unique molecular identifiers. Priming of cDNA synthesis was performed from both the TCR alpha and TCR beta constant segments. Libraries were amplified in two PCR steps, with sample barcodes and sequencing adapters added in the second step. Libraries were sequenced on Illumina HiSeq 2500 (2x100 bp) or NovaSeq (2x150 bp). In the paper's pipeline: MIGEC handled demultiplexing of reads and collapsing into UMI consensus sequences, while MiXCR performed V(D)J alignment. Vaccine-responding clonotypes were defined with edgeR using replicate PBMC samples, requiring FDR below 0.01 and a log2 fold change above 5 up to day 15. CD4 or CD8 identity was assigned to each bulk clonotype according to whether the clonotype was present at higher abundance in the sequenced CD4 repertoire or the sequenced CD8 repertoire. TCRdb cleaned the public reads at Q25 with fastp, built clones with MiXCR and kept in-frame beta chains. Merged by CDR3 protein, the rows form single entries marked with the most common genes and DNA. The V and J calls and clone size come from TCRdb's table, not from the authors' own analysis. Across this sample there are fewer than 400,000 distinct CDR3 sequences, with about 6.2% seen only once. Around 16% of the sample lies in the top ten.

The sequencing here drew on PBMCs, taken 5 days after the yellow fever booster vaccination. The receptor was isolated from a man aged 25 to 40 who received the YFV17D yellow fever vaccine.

The CDR3 loop reads CASSWSGSSYNEQFF. The sequence in DNA is TGTGCCAGCAGCTGGAGCGGGAGCTCCTACAATGAGCAGTTCTTC. The rearrangement combines TRBV3-1 with TRBJ2-1, with 8 central nucleotides matching TRBD2. At the junction V is shortened by 5 bases and J by 0 bases; bases outside the gene matches: 3. The CDR3 runs 15 residues from the cysteine to the phenylalanine. CDR3 DNA is the only sequence kept; it has 45 bases, read in frame from the first base. From a lookup of the germline V gene (reference sequence), CDR1 and CDR2 are LGHDT and YNNKEL.